Each of the 5 T cell receptor beta chains below was sequenced from the same sample in a study of T cell responses to AZD1222 COVID-19 vaccine. Here immunoSEQ multiplex PCR was the method, and the copy in TCRdb shows in-frame clones only, minus some. The sample yields around 140,000 clones, 90% to 95% seen once. The sequenced sample was peripheral blood, obtained after recovery from COVID-19. Every receptor here comes from an adult who had recovered from COVID-19.

This clone has only one observation. The chain has TRBV15 and TRBJ1-2; D remains unclear. Deletions cut 0 bases from V and 7 bases from J, with 12 bases between. Germline CDR1 LNHNV, CDR2 YYDKDF (reference sequence). The CDR3 totals 14 residues. This CDR3 is CATSRDLAAVGYTF. As DNA, the CDR3 is TGTGCCACCAGCAGAGATTTGGCAGCAGTTGGCTACACCTTC.

The chain combines TRBV29-1 with TRBJ1-1; 7 bases agree with TRBD1. This CDR3 is 14 amino acids long. The junction had 11 bases not matched to a gene; V was cut back by 7 bases and J by 3 bases. CDR1 is SQVTM, CDR2 ANQGSEA, per germline. The CDR3 region has the DNA TGCAGCGCAATTTACAGGGGATGGGACACTGAAGCTTTCTTT. Its translation: CSAIYRGWDTEAFF.

The CDR3 nucleotides are TGTGCCAGCAGCCAAGGACAGGGCCGCTTCTACGAGCAGTACTTC. It yields the protein CASSQGQGRFYEQYF. The genes are TRBV3-1 (or the pseudogene TRBV3-2) and TRBJ2-7; 7 nucleotides line up with TRBD1. The ends lost 1 base at V and 3 bases at J; junction bases unmatched: 6. The CDR3 runs to 15 residues. In germline, CDR1 is LGHDT, CDR2 YNNKEL (reference sequence).

This clone was seen only once. V and J are TRBV5-5 and TRBJ1-3; TRBD1 matches at 7 bases. The CDR3 sequence is 16 residues long. V gave up 3 bases and J gave up 0 bases; unmatched junction bases: 6. Germline V CDR1 and CDR2: SGHKS, YYEKEE (reference sequence). In DNA form, the CDR3 reads TGTGCCAGCAGCTCTCCGGGACAGATCTCTGGAAACACCATATATTTT. Translated: CASSSPGQISGNTIYF.

The chain employs TRBV27 and TRBJ2-5; D possibly matches TRBD1 or TRBD2 (5 bases each). CDR1 MNHEY and CDR2 SMNVEV come from the germline V gene (reference sequence). Trimming removed 3 bases from V and 4 bases from J, with 15 bases in between. The CDR3 is made up of 15 amino acids. CDR3 amino acids: CASSLGTLGSETQYF. CDR3 bases: TGTGCCAGCAGTTTGGGGACCTTGGGGTCAGAGACCCAGTACTTC.